This TCR beta chain was obtained from a study of blood T cell repertoires in COVID-19. The data were produced by immunoSEQ multiplex PCR, yet TCRdb's version contains in-frame clones alone and is incomplete. The sample yields around 50,000 clones, around 89% seen once. Germline-derived CDR1 and CDR2 are WNHNN and SYGVQD (reference sequence). Trimming cost V 4 bases and J 0 bases; bases outside gene matches: 6. The CDR3 covers 16 residues. The sample consisted of peripheral blood. This clonotype was sampled from a human donor in a cohort sampled during active COVID-19. This chain joins TRBV10-1 and TRBJ1-5, with 7 bases that match TRBD1. The CDR3 is CASSADRSLSNQPQHF. The CDR3, as DNA: TGCGCCAGCAGTGCGGACAGGAGTCTTAGCAATCAGCCCCAGCATTTT.